This T cell receptor (beta chain) came from a study of blood T cell repertoires in COVID-19. Libraries were prepared by immunoSEQ multiplex PCR; TCRdb keeps only in-frame clonotypes and omits some of them. Of approximately 54,000 clones listed, approximately 86% are singletons. The germline V gene encodes CDR1 MNHNY and CDR2 SVGAGI (reference sequence). With 0 bases removed from V and 3 bases from J, the gap between germline ends came to 8 bases. The CDR3 length is 15 residues. The sequence came from a man aged 80 or over with active COVID-19. This sequence joins TRBV6-6 and TRBJ1-4; possible D gene TRBD1, 6 bases. Input material: peripheral blood. The CDR3 sequence is CASSYSRGPNEKLFF. The CDR3 DNA is TGTGCCAGCAGTTACTCCAGGGGACCTAATGAAAAACTGTTTTTT.